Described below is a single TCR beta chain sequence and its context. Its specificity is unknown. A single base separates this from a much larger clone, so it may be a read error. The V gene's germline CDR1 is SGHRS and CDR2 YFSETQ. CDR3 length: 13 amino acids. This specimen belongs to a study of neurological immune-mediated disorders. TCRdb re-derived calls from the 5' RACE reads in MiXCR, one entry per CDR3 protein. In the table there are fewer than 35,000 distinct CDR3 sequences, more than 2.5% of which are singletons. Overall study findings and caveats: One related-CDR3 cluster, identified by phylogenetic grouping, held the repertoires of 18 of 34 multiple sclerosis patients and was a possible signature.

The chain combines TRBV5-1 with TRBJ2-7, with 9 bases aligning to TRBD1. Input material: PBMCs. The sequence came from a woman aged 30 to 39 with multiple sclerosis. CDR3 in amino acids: CASRGQGSYGQYF. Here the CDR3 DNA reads TGCGCCAGCAGGGGACAGGGTTCCTACGGGCAGTACTTC.